This paragraph reports one T cell receptor beta chain. The antigen this receptor binds is unknown. Base qualities are not at hand, and no much larger clone is one base apart. These data belong to a study of shared clonotypes between healthy human individuals (dated by TCRdb to the early 2020s). For context, the study as a whole: A couple of women and three men aged 18 to 49 years were included in the cohort. For each donor, CD4 naive and CD4 memory were each run on three plates, CD8 naive on two plates, and CD8 memory on one plate. To estimate repertoire size and how much clonotypes are shared between individuals, the study performed deep sequencing of blood TCR repertoires from roughly five healthy adults. To increase sequencing depth and limit assay-specific biases, different laboratories used diverse techniques to prepare libraries and sequence TCR repertoires. Leukapheresis yielded between about 0.8 and 9.5 billion PBMCs per donor. Broader findings and caveats from the paper: Approximately 5% of naive CD4, more than 3% of naive CD8, around 2.3% of memory CD4, and about 0.4% of memory CD8 clonotypes were shared across several donors. Sampling was restricted to blood, and TCR repertoires in tissues likely differ from the TCR repertoires found in blood. Based on pairwise subsampling, the degree of clonotype sharing among donors was expected to be affected by sequencing depth. The small number of donors limited the genetic and exposure-history diversity represented. Estimated clonotype richness was generally larger for naive than for memory subsets. Compared with non-shared clonotypes, clonotypes shared by all four sorted-subset donors had higher generation probabilities. Incomplete sequencing was indicated by rarefaction of sorted-subset datasets, despite the large sequencing depth.

The germline V gene sets CDR1 to MDHEN and CDR2 to SYDVKM. V trim: 10 bases; J trim: 0 bases; unmatched bases: 6. Its CDR3 holds 13 amino acids, cysteine through phenylalanine. The sequence is cut down to CDR3 DNA, 39 bases in frame from base 1. Using the deep immunoSEQ assay, TCR CDR3 regions were amplified from genomic DNA by multiplex PCR. Genomic DNA extracted from each cell subset was distributed evenly over all wells of several immunoSEQ 96-well plates, and each plate served as one replicate. For sorted subsets, 150 to 250 ng genomic DNA, equal to 30,000 to 35,000 T cell genomes, was loaded into each replicate PCR. Purified libraries were measured with a Qubit 3.0 fluorometer, size-checked on a Bioanalyzer 2100, and measured again with the KAPA Library Quantification kit. Every immunoSEQ 96-well plate was sequenced on a separate single-read 150-cycle Illumina NextSeq 550 flow cell. From the authors' description of their analysis: Because the immunoSEQ output held only junctional sequences and lacked quality scores, the filtering could not match the filtering applied to full-length reads. Sequences were annotated with PyIR, a Python wrapper for IgBLAST v1.9, and V/J genes and CDR3 were assigned using IMGT germline references. Reads were removed for weak V/J assignments (E-value above 1e-6), missing CDR3, stop codons, out-of-frame junctions, or ambiguous translated residues. A V3J clonotype was defined by an identical inferred V gene, J gene, and CDR3 amino acid sequence. To compute the percentage overlap between repertoires, the number of shared unique clonotypes was divided by the size of the smaller repertoire. RTK rarefaction, the Chao1 estimator, and Recon v2.1 estimates of unobserved clonotypes were used to assess repertoire richness. For all TCRbeta clonotypes obtained by the gDNA method from a handful of donors, generation probabilities were computed with OLGA. TCRdb provides this immuneACCESS table in a form limited to in-frame rearrangements. Some clones are lacking; in checked studies, under half of them reflect an unresolved V gene, and why the rest are absent is not known. V, J and clone size are those of that table, while D and trimming were read from the DNA. In all, the sample holds some 79,000 clones, and 62% of those were seen once. The top ten clones comprise over 50% of the sample.

The donors were healthy, HIV-negative adults who had no recently reported acute infections or vaccinations. Every donor was a Caucasian adult residing in Nashville, Tennessee, USA. CD8 memory samples were composed of magnetically selected CD45RO+ cells combined with CCR7-negative CD45RA+ effector memory (TemRA) cells. Blood was obtained by leukapheresis, after which PBMCs were separated by Ficoll-Histopaque density gradient centrifugation and cryopreserved in liquid nitrogen vapor phase. Purity and quantity of every magnetically sorted T cell population were checked by analytical flow cytometry. From each sorted fraction, genomic DNA was isolated and quantified by UV absorbance on a Nanodrop 2000c.

This clonotype was obtained from a man under 40 in good health. The V and J segments used are TRBV28 and TRBJ2-7, with 7 junctional bases fitting TRBD2. The sequenced material came from memory CD8+ T cells sorted from blood. Sample cell subset or site, as interpreted from the label and publication: CD45RO+ cells pooled with CCR7-negative TemRA cells. The CDR3 here reads CATASGSSYEQYF. DNA sequence: TGTGCCACCGCTAGCGGATCCTCCTACGAGCAGTACTTC. The variable domain in full, with residues beyond the CDR3 obtained from the reference TRBV28 and TRBJ2-7 genes, is DVKVTQSSRYLVKRTGEKVFLECVQDMDHENMFWYRQDPGLGLRLIYFSYDVKMKEKGDIPEGYSVSREKKERFSLILESASTNQTSMYLCATASGSSYEQYFGPGTRLTVT.